The source of this T cell receptor beta chain is a study of blood T cells in healthy people across ages. General study points: When one million T cells were used, diversity estimates were thought to be underestimates. The donors' CMV status was not determined, possibly confounding changes in expanded clonotypes.

Concerning this clonotype itself: Its matching antigen is unknown.

A J-beta primer mix and a sample-barcoded 5' primer were used in a second PCR of about 7 to 12 cycles. TCRdb redid the calling of the 5' RACE reads with MiXCR, one entry per CDR3 protein. In the table there are about 1.4 million distinct CDR3 sequences, approximately 59% of which are singletons. With 3 bases removed from V and 3 bases from J, the gap between germline ends came to 9 bases. Looked up from germline, CDR1 is SQVTM and CDR2 is ANQGSEA. The CDR3 runs 12 residues. This clonotype was sampled from a man aged 18-30 years in good health. Sample: blood. The chain couples TRBV29-1 to TRBJ2-7; tentatively, D is TRBD2 (5 bases). The CDR3 nucleotides read TGCAGCGTTGAGAGCGAGGGCTACGAGCAGTACTTC. Protein: CSVESEGYEQYF.